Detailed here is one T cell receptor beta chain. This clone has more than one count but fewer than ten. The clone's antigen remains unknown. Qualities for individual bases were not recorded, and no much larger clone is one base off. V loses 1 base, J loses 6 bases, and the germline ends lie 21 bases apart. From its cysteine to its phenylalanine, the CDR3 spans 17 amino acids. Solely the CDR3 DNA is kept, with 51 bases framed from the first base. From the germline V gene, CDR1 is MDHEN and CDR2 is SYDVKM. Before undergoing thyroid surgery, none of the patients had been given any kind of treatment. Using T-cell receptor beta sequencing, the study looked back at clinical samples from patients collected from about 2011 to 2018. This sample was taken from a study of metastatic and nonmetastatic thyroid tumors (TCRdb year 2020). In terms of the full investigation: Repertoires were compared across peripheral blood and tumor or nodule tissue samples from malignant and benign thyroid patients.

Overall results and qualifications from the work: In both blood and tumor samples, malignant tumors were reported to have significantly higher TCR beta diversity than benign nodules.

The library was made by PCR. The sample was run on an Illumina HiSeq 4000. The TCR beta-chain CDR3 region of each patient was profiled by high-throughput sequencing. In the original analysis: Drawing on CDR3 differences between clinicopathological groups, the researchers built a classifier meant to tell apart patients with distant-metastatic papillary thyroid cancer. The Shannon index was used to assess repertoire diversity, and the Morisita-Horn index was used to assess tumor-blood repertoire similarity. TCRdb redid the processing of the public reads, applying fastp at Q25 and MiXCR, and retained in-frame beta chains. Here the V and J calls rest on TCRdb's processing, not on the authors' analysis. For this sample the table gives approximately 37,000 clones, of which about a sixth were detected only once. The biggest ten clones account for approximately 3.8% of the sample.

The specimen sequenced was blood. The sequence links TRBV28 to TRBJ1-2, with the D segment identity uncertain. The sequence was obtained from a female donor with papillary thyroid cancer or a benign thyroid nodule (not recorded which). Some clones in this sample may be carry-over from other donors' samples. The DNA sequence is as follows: TGTGCCAGCAGTTTATTGGCGGCAGTGCATACAACCCATGGCTACACCTTC. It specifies CASSLLAAVHTTHGYTF.